Each of the 10 T cell receptor beta chains below was sequenced from the same sample in a study of Ad26.COV2.S vaccination and SARS-CoV-2 variants. Using immunoSEQ multiplex PCR, the repertoire was profiled, and TCRdb retains in-frame clones only, with some absent. The table records fewer than 600,000 clones, around 89% of them present only once. Treatment of the sample: some 20 received Ad26.COV2.S at low or high dose, single or two shots; 5 received placebo; per-sample allocation not given. On day 63 after the first injection, vaccine and placebo recipients gave samples. Here the sequenced sample was peripheral blood, taken in a trial of Ad26.COV2.S vaccine versus placebo. All receptors derive from a person between 18 and 65 years old who received the Ad26.COV2.S COVID-19 vaccine or a placebo.

This chain connects TRBV28 to TRBJ1-5; D remains ambiguous. Per the germline V gene, CDR1 is MDHEN and CDR2 is SYDVKM. The V and J ends lost 2 bases and 2 bases respectively, with 10 bases between them. The CDR3 runs to 15 residues. The chain's CDR3 is CASSLEGRGNQPQHF. For the CDR3, the DNA is TGTGCCAGCAGTTTAGAGGGTCGCGGCAATCAGCCCCAGCATTTT.

The V and J genes are TRBV2 and TRBJ2-1, with 12 bases aligning to TRBD2. The CDR3 covers 15 residues. V lost 6 bases to trimming and J lost 6 bases; unmatched junction nucleotides: 6. Germline CDR1 and CDR2: SNHLY and FYNNEI. The CDR3 here is CASRRLAGVTNEQFF. The CDR3 region has the DNA TGTGCCAGCAGAAGACTAGCGGGAGTTACCAATGAGCAGTTCTTC.

The CDR3: CAWSGHSNYGYTF. The CDR3 nucleotides are TGTGCCTGGAGCGGACATTCTAACTATGGCTACACCTTC. The V and J genes are TRBV30 and TRBJ1-2; a possible D gene is TRBD1 (5 bases). Germline values: CDR1 GTSNPN, CDR2 SVGIG (reference sequence). This CDR3 is built from 13 residues. Trimming removed 3 bases at V and 0 bases at J, with 8 bases between.

The V gene is TRBV10-1, the J gene TRBJ1-4, with a possible D match to TRBD1 (5 bases). CDR1 is WNHNN and CDR2 is SYGVQD in the germline V gene (reference sequence). Trimming took 0 bases from V and 5 from J, leaving 16 bases between them. The CDR3 contains 17 residues. CDR3 residues: CASSESGKGRGNEKLFF. CDR3 DNA: TGCGCCAGCAGTGAGTCGGGGAAGGGGCGCGGGAATGAAAAACTGTTTTTT.

Here the CDR3 reads CASSLAVLAQETQYF. Here the CDR3 DNA reads TGTGCCAGCAGTTTAGCAGTTCTAGCCCAAGAGACCCAGTACTTC. The V and J genes are TRBV28 and TRBJ2-5; perhaps TRBD2 as D (5 bases). The CDR3 length is 15 residues. Germline values: CDR1 MDHEN, CDR2 SYDVKM. V lost 2 bases and J 1 base, leaving 11 bases between the germline ends.

V is TRBV7-9 and J is TRBJ2-3; D is possibly TRBD2 (5 bases). In germline, CDR1 is SEHNR, CDR2 FQNEAQ (reference sequence). The CDR3 spans 14 residues. V was clipped by 5 bases and J by 5 bases, with 14 bases between them. CDR3 protein: CASSRHLAGDTQYF. The CDR3 coding sequence is TGTGCCAGCAGCAGACACCTGGCGGGAGATACGCAGTATTTT.

The chain recombines TRBV19 with TRBJ1-1; 7 nucleotides match TRBD1. This CDR3 region has 13 residues. The germline V gene has CDR1 LNHDA and CDR2 SQIVND (reference sequence). J lost 8 bases, V lost 6 bases, and 9 bases had no gene match. CDR3 in DNA: TGTGCCAGTAGCGAAGAGGGGGCACCCGAAGCTTTCTTT. Protein sequence: CASSEEGAPEAFF.

This clone occurred a few times. This chain links TRBV6-6 with TRBJ1-3; D is unresolved. Trimming took 0 bases from V and 3 from J, leaving 3 bases between them. The CDR3 contains 13 residues. CDR1 is MNHNY, CDR2 SVGAGI, per germline (reference sequence). The CDR3 sequence is CASSYSIGNTIYF. DNA of the CDR3: TGTGCCAGCAGTTACTCGATTGGAAACACCATATATTTT.

The genes are TRBV11-3 and TRBJ1-1, with D possibly TRBD1 on 5 matching bases. The CDR3 spans 15 residues. Trimming shortened V by 3 bases and J by 2 bases, and 13 bases separated the two germline ends. Germline V gene lookup returns CDR1 SGHNT and CDR2 YENEEA. The CDR3 loop is CASSLSGSLNTEAFF. Here the CDR3 DNA reads TGTGCCAGCAGCTTGTCAGGGTCCCTCAACACTGAAGCTTTCTTT.

The chain uses TRBV29-1 and TRBJ2-1; D is uncertain. CDR3 length: 13 amino acids. V gave up 4 bases and J gave up 9 bases, with 16 bases separating them. Germline V gene sequence: CDR1 SQVTM, CDR2 ANQGSEA. CDR3 sequence (DNA): TGCAGCGTTGCCCTCCTTACAGCGACTGAGCAGTTCTTC. Translated: CSVALLTATEQFF.